A single sample gave rise to the 18 T cell receptor beta chains below, sequenced in a study of T cell responses to AZD1222 COVID-19 vaccine. Here immunoSEQ multiplex PCR was the method, and the copy in TCRdb shows in-frame clones only, minus some. This repertoire shows 120,000 or so clones, just under 95% found once; its top ten account for 7.5% to 9%. The specimen comprised peripheral blood, sampled on day 0 of AZD1222 vaccination. All receptors come from an adult in good health.

The chain combines TRBV9 with TRBJ2-7; tentatively, D is TRBD2 (5 bases). CDR1 and CDR2 (germline): SGDLS, YYNGEE. V lost 4 bases and J lost 0, with 8 bases in between. This CDR3 region has 13 residues. The CDR3 DNA reads TGTGCCAGCAGCACGGGATCCTCCTACGAGCAGTACTTC. Its protein is CASSTGSSYEQYF.

The V call is TRBV5-1, the J call TRBJ1-1; D perhaps matches TRBD1 (5 bases). Germline CDR1 reads SGHRS; CDR2 reads YFSETQ. V shed 0 bases and J shed 11 bases, with 20 bases lying between them. The CDR3 has 15 residues. CDR3 sequence reads: CASSLGGTQAPRAFF. CDR3 DNA: TGCGCCAGCAGCTTGGGTGGGACCCAAGCCCCGAGGGCTTTCTTT.

In DNA form, the CDR3 reads TGCGCCAGCAGCGTGACAGGAGGAAACACCATATATTTT. Translation gives CASSVTGGNTIYF. The rearrangement uses TRBV5-1 and TRBJ1-3; the D gene is possibly TRBD1 (6 bases). With 4 bases removed from V and 4 bases from J, the gap between germline ends came to 9 bases. The CDR3 is made up of 13 amino acids. Germline loops: CDR1 SGHRS, CDR2 YFSETQ.

V and J are TRBV19 and TRBJ1-5; 7 positions agree with TRBD1. Per germline, CDR1 LNHDA and CDR2 SQIVND (reference sequence). After removal of 8 bases from V and 13 bases from J, the junction contained 5 bases not matched to a gene. The CDR3 contains 10 residues. CDR3: CASEGAQQHF. The DNA of the CDR3 is TGTGCCAGTGAGGGGGCCCAACAGCATTTT. Complete variable domain (other parts from reference TRBV19 and TRBJ1-5): DGGITQSPKYLFRKEGQNVTLSCEQNLNHDAMYWYRQDPGQGLRLIYYSQIVNDFQKGDIAEGYSVSREKKESFPLTVTSAQKNPTAFYLCASEGAQQHFGDGTRLSIL.

J is TRBJ1-5 and V is TRBV3-1 (or the pseudogene TRBV3-2); no firm D call. Trimming left V 4 bases short and J 0 bases short, with 7 bases between. The CDR3 consists of 14 residues. Germline lookup yields CDR1 LGHDT and CDR2 YNNKEL (reference sequence). CDR3 loop: CASSPRHSNQPQHF. Here the CDR3 DNA reads TGTGCCAGCAGCCCCCGACATAGCAATCAGCCCCAGCATTTT.

The chain is built from TRBV10-1 and TRBJ2-1, with 9 bases aligning to TRBD2. There are 16 residues in the CDR3. With V trimmed by 3 bases and J by 2 bases, 5 bases remained unmatched. Per germline, CDR1 WNHNN and CDR2 SYGVQD (reference sequence). The CDR3 spells CASSDLSGGPYNEQFF. The CDR3 region has the DNA TGCGCCAGCAGTGACCTTAGCGGGGGACCCTACAATGAGCAGTTCTTC.

This clone appeared a single time. The J gene is TRBJ1-2, the V gene TRBV2; D might be TRBD1 (6 bases). Germline values: CDR1 SNHLY, CDR2 FYNNEI. The CDR3 loop spans 15 amino acids. Trimming removed 6 bases at V and 8 bases at J, with 22 bases between. The CDR3 nucleotides read TGTGCCAGCAGCACCTACGATAGGGACACTTTCGGCTACACCTTC. Translated, it gives CASSTYDRDTFGYTF.

The chain carries TRBV18 and TRBJ1-2; D is ambiguous. The CDR3 is 13 amino acids. V was trimmed by 2 bases and J by 4 bases, leaving 8 bases between them. In germline, CDR1 is KGHSH, CDR2 LQKENI. CDR3 loop: CASSPENTYGYTF. The CDR3 bases are TGTGCCAGCTCACCAGAAAACACCTATGGCTACACCTTC.

This rearrangement joins TRBV5-5 to TRBJ1-5; D perhaps matches TRBD1 (5 bases). This CDR3 is built from 17 residues. Per germline, CDR1 SGHKS and CDR2 YYEKEE (reference sequence). The V and J ends lost 0 bases and 1 base respectively, with 14 bases between them. CDR3 loop: CASSLAGAWGSNQPQHF. The CDR3 coding sequence is TGTGCCAGCAGCTTGGCCGGGGCGTGGGGGAGCAATCAGCCCCAGCATTTT.

This chain links TRBV12-5 with TRBJ2-2; 8 positions match TRBD1. The CDR3 totals 17 residues. With V trimmed by 0 bases and J by 4 bases, 7 bases remained unmatched. Germline V gives CDR1 LGHNT, CDR2 FRNRAP. For the CDR3, the DNA is TGTGCTAGTGGTTTGGTAATAGGACAGGGTGTCACCGGGGAGCTGTTTTTT. Encoded protein: CASGLVIGQGVTGELFF.

The rearrangement uses TRBV28 and TRBJ2-3, with 11 bases aligning to TRBD2. The CDR3 sequence is 15 residues long. Germline V gives CDR1 MDHEN, CDR2 SYDVKM. V lost 2 bases and J lost 4; bases outside the gene matches: 2. The DNA for the CDR3 is TGTGCCAGCAGTTTAGAGACTAGCGGGGCAGATACGCAGTATTTT. This gives the protein CASSLETSGADTQYF.

V and J are TRBV27 and TRBJ1-5; no reliable D call. This CDR3 has 16 residues. V dropped 0 bases and J dropped 2 bases, with 11 bases sitting between them. The germline V gene has CDR1 MNHEY and CDR2 SMNVEV (reference sequence). The CDR3 reads CASSLSGVPGNQPQHF. The CDR3 DNA reads as TGTGCCAGCAGTTTATCAGGCGTGCCTGGCAATCAGCCCCAGCATTTT.

The genes are TRBV28 and TRBJ1-4, with D unclear. CDR1 is MDHEN and CDR2 is SYDVKM in the germline V gene. V dropped 2 bases and J dropped 3 bases, with 10 bases sitting between them. The CDR3 length is 15 residues. The CDR3 spells CASSLGVRSNEKLFF. The CDR3 region has the DNA TGTGCCAGCAGTTTAGGTGTCAGATCTAATGAAAAACTGTTTTTT.

The gene calls are TRBV3-1 (or the pseudogene TRBV3-2) and TRBJ2-3; D ambiguous. The V gene lost 0 bases and the J gene lost 7 bases, with 8 bases spanning the gap. From germline, CDR1 is LGHDT and CDR2 YNNKEL (reference sequence). This CDR3 has 13 residues. As DNA, the CDR3 is TGTGCCAGCAGCCAAGATGGGTCGAATACGCAGTATTTT. Translated, it gives CASSQDGSNTQYF.

For the CDR3, the DNA is TGTGCCAGCAGCTTACGTTTGGAAAATGAGCAGTTCTTC. Amino acids: CASSLRLENEQFF. The chain is built from TRBV7-3 and TRBJ2-1; D is undetermined. The CDR3 consists of 13 residues. Germline V CDR1 and CDR2: SGHTA, FQGTGA. The V end lost 2 bases, the J end lost 7 bases, and 9 bases lay between the germline ends.

The chain carries TRBV19 and TRBJ1-3, with D possibly TRBD1 on 6 matching bases. Germline V lookup: CDR1 LNHDA, CDR2 SQIVND (reference sequence). The CDR3 is 15 residues long. V was clipped by 5 bases and J by 2 bases, with 13 bases between them. In nucleotides, the CDR3 is TGTGCCAGTAGTTGGGGGACAACCGCTGGAAACACCATATATTTT. Translated: CASSWGTTAGNTIYF.

V usage is TRBV9 and J usage is TRBJ1-2; 7 nucleotides line up with TRBD1. Germline CDR1 SGDLS, CDR2 YYNGEE. V lost 3 bases, J lost 0 bases, and 5 bases stayed unmatched. The CDR3 length is 15 residues. In nucleotides, the CDR3 is TGTGCCAGCAGCGCCTCAGGGGGTTCTAACTATGGCTACACCTTC. Protein: CASSASGGSNYGYTF.

This sequence joins TRBV28 and TRBJ1-5, with TRBD1 as a possible D gene (6 bases). CDR3 length: 15 residues. Germline V CDR1 and CDR2: MDHEN, SYDVKM. V gave up 3 bases and J gave up 2 bases, with 11 bases separating them. CDR3 nucleotide sequence: TGTGCCAGCAGTTTGGCGGGGGCGCGCAATCAGCCCCAGCATTTT. It encodes CASSLAGARNQPQHF.